Given below is one TCR beta chain in context. V lost 4 bases to trimming and J lost 5 bases; unmatched junction nucleotides: 10. The germline CDR1 and CDR2 sequences are SGHRS and YFSETQ. CDR3 size: 18 residues. Unique molecular identifiers were incorporated when the TCRbeta library was constructed. A single record per CDR3 protein comes from TCRdb applying MiXCR to the PCR reads. The table records hundreds of thousands of distinct CDR3 sequences, about 33% of them present only once. This specimen comes from a study of T-cell reconstitution after alpha-beta-depleted transplantation in children. The receptor was derived from a human donor who donated a stem cell graft to a child with aplastic anemia. The chain recombines TRBV5-1 with TRBJ2-1; 15 positions match TRBD2. The material was PBMCs from the stem cell graft donor, obtained from the stem cell graft. CDR3 region: CASSVLPGLAGGDNEQFF. The CDR3, as DNA: TGCGCCAGCAGCGTCCTACCGGGACTAGCGGGGGGTGACAATGAGCAGTTCTTC. The entire variable domain, with the rest obtained from reference TRBV5-1 and TRBJ2-1, is as follows: KAGVTQTPRYLIKTRGQQVTLSCSPISGHRSVSWYQQTPGQGLQFLFEYFSETQRNKGNFPGRFSGRQFSNSRSEMNVSTLELGDSALYLCASSVLPGLAGGDNEQFFGPGTRLTVL.